This entry lists 18 T cell receptor beta chains sequenced from one sample in a study of T cell repertoires in cytomegalovirus infection. Via MiXCR, TCRdb re-called the reads, giving one row per CDR3 protein. In the table there are over 300,000 distinct CDR3 sequences, more than 8% of which are singletons. The sequenced sample consisted of PBMCs. The origin of the receptors is a human donor in good health (CMV status not recorded). Some clones in this sample may be carry-over from other donors' samples.

The rearrangement joins TRBV7-9 to TRBJ1-1; D not resolved. Germline V gene data show CDR1 as SEHNR and CDR2 as FQNEAQ (reference sequence). The V and J ends lost 3 bases and 3 bases respectively, with 11 bases between them. The CDR3 consists of 14 residues. In nucleotides, the CDR3 is TGTGCCAGCAGCTTCTATAGTAGACACACTGAAGCTTTCTTT. Amino acids: CASSFYSRHTEAFF. The full variable domain, completed using reference TRBV7-9 and TRBJ1-1, is DTGVSQNPRHKITKRGQNVTFRCDPISEHNRLYWYRQTLGQGPEFLTYFQNEAQLEKSRLLSDRFSAERPKGSFSTLEIQRTEQGDSAMYLCASSFYSRHTEAFFGQGTRLTVV.

The chain uses TRBV20-1 and TRBJ1-6; the D is unclear. Germline CDR1 reads DFQATT; CDR2 reads SNEGSKA (reference sequence). The CDR3 sequence is 13 residues long. Trimming took 6 bases from V and 0 from J, leaving 6 bases between them. The CDR3: CSAVSSYNSPLHF. Here the CDR3 DNA reads TGCAGTGCGGTCAGCTCCTATAATTCACCCCTCCACTTT.

This clonotype appeared many times. The chain combines TRBV7-2 with TRBJ2-1; possible D gene TRBD1, 6 bases. The CDR3 loop spans 12 amino acids. Germline V gene data show CDR1 as SGHTA and CDR2 as FQGNSA. V dropped 8 bases and J dropped 8 bases, with 13 bases sitting between them. The chain's CDR3 is CASADRLHEQFF. Here the CDR3 DNA reads TGTGCCAGCGCGGACAGACTTCATGAGCAGTTCTTC.

The genes are TRBV6-1 and TRBJ2-2; no firm D call. This CDR3 has 13 amino acids. Per the germline V gene, CDR1 is MNHNS and CDR2 is SASEGT. V shed 1 base and J shed 5 bases, with 5 bases lying between them. CDR3 residues: CASSEGRTGELFF. DNA for the CDR3: TGTGCCAGCAGTGAAGGAAGGACCGGGGAGCTGTTTTTT.

This clonotype occurred many times. The CDR3 is CASSNWGGSWETQYF. The CDR3 DNA sequence: TGTGCCAGCAGCAACTGGGGCGGGAGTTGGGAGACCCAGTACTTC. This chain joins TRBV7-2 and TRBJ2-5; 7 bases agree with TRBD2. This CDR3 has 15 amino acids. V trimming: 5 bases; J trimming: 5 bases; junction bases outside the gene matches: 11. The V gene's germline CDR1 is SGHTA and CDR2 FQGNSA.

The table lists this clonotype with a few counts. This sequence joins TRBV4-3 and TRBJ2-1; 9 positions match TRBD2. V lost 0 bases, J lost 5 bases, and 8 bases stayed unmatched. Germline loops: CDR1 LGHNA, CDR2 YSLEER. The length of the CDR3 is 17 residues. As DNA, the CDR3 is TGCGCCAGCAGCCAAGATCTGGTACTAGCGGGTCACAATGAGCAGTTCTTC. This codes for CASSQDLVLAGHNEQFF.

This clonotype has only a few counts. The V call is TRBV7-2, the J call TRBJ2-1; the D gene could be TRBD1 or TRBD2 (5 bases each). From germline, CDR1 is SGHTA and CDR2 FQGNSA. Trimming took 2 bases from V and 9 from J, leaving 11 bases between them. This CDR3 has 13 amino acids. CDR3 amino acids: CASSLQGGGEQFF. The CDR3 DNA sequence: TGTGCCAGCAGCTTACAGGGCGGAGGTGAGCAGTTCTTC.

This rearrangement joins TRBV12-3 or TRBV12-4 to TRBJ2-1; a possible D gene is TRBD1 (5 bases). CDR3 length: 15 amino acids. With 5 bases removed from V and 1 base from J, the gap between germline ends came to 12 bases. The CDR3 loop is CASSDRQLSYNEQFF. The CDR3 nucleotides are TGTGCCAGCAGTGATCGACAGCTATCCTACAATGAGCAGTTCTTC.

This clonotype was detected ten times or more. The J gene is TRBJ2-7, the V gene TRBV7-2; possible D gene TRBD1, 5 bases. Germline CDR1 reads SGHTA; CDR2 reads FQGNSA. The CDR3 spans 14 residues. V dropped 5 bases and J dropped 2 bases, with 13 bases sitting between them. This CDR3 reads CASSRTPRTYEQYF. The CDR3 bases are TGTGCCAGCAGCAGGACACCGCGCACCTACGAGCAGTACTTC.

This clonotype was seen a handful of times. The J gene is TRBJ2-7, the V gene TRBV7-9, with D possibly being TRBD2 (6 bases). The germline V and J ends were trimmed by 5 bases and 3 bases, with 14 bases remaining between them. The germline V gene encodes CDR1 SEHNR and CDR2 FQNEAQ (reference sequence). The CDR3 runs 14 residues. The CDR3 here is CASSPSLAVYEQYF. For the CDR3, the DNA is TGTGCCAGCAGCCCAAGCTTAGCGGTCTACGAGCAGTACTTC.

This clonotype was detected only a few times. The J gene is TRBJ1-1, the V gene TRBV4-1; D not resolved. V dropped 1 base and J dropped 3 bases, with 24 bases sitting between them. CDR1 MGHRA and CDR2 YSYEKL come from the germline V gene. The CDR3 sequence is 19 residues long. The CDR3 is CASSQVMGGSGNRDTEAFF. CDR3 sequence (DNA): TGCGCCAGCAGCCAAGTCATGGGAGGGAGTGGGAATCGGGACACTGAAGCTTTCTTT.

The J gene is TRBJ2-1, the V gene TRBV27; weak D call: TRBD2 (6 bases). V shed 8 bases and J shed 9 bases, with 14 bases lying between them. The CDR3 has 12 residues. Germline V lookup: CDR1 MNHEY, CDR2 SMNVEV (reference sequence). CDR3 in DNA: TGTGCCAGCGGGACTTATGCAGTTGAGCAGTTCTTC. As protein: CASGTYAVEQFF.

The table lists this clonotype with many counts. The chain is built from TRBV6-2 or TRBV6-3 and TRBJ2-1; D remains ambiguous. This CDR3 region has 13 residues. Trimming shortened V by 3 bases and J by 7 bases, and 10 bases separated the two germline ends. Germline V gives CDR1 MNHEY, CDR2 SVGEGT. CDR3 sequence (DNA): TGTGCCAGCAGTTATGTGGGCGGAAATGAGCAGTTCTTC. It is translated as CASSYVGGNEQFF.

This sequence joins TRBV29-1 and TRBJ1-1; D is undetermined. The V gene lost 0 bases and the J gene lost 1 base, with 6 bases spanning the gap. Germline CDR1 reads SQVTM; CDR2 reads ANQGSEA. CDR3 length: 13 residues. CDR3 sequence: CSVEDRANTEAFF. DNA of the CDR3: TGCAGCGTTGAAGATCGGGCGAACACTGAAGCTTTCTTT.

This clonotype was recorded many times. The rearrangement joins TRBV7-2 to TRBJ2-5; tentative D call: TRBD2 (6 bases). The CDR3 is 14 residues long. V shed 2 bases and J shed 4 bases, with 11 bases lying between them. CDR1 is SGHTA and CDR2 is FQGNSA in the germline V gene. CDR3 region: CASSLIRAGETQYF. CDR3 coding DNA: TGTGCCAGCAGCTTAATACGAGCGGGAGAGACCCAGTACTTC. The whole variable domain, filled in from reference TRBV7-2 and TRBJ2-5, reads GAGVSQSPSNKVTEKGKDVELRCDPISGHTALYWYRQSLGQGLEFLIYFQGNSAPDKSGLPSDRFSAERTGGSVSTLTIQRTQQEDSAVYLCASSLIRAGETQYFGPGTRLLVL.

The rearrangement links TRBV30 to TRBJ2-3, with TRBD2 matching over 10 bases. In germline, CDR1 is GTSNPN, CDR2 SVGIG (reference sequence). V lost 5 bases to trimming and J lost 1 base; unmatched junction nucleotides: 9. CDR3 size: 16 residues. CDR3 bases: TGTGCCTGGCTCCCCGGGACTAGCGCCCGCACAGATACGCAGTATTTT. It is translated as CAWLPGTSARTDTQYF.

V usage is TRBV4-3 and J usage is TRBJ2-5; 10 bases line up with TRBD2. The V segment lost 4 bases and the J segment 3 bases; nucleotides outside the gene matches: 2. The CDR3 spans 14 residues. Germline V gene lookup returns CDR1 LGHNA and CDR2 YSLEER. DNA for the CDR3: TGCGCCAGCAGCCCGGGACTAGCGAAAGAGACCCAGTACTTC. It translates to CASSPGLAKETQYF.

This clonotype was picked up many times. This chain joins TRBV7-2 and TRBJ2-1; no reliable D call. Trimming took 3 bases from V and 5 from J, leaving 11 bases between them. From germline, CDR1 is SGHTA and CDR2 FQGNSA. This CDR3 is built from 14 residues. The CDR3 DNA sequence: TGTGCCAGCAGCTTCGGAACCGTCAACAATGAGCAGTTCTTC. Translating it yields CASSFGTVNNEQFF.